This TCR beta chain appears in the sequencing data of a study of shared clonotypes between healthy human individuals. Germline assignment: CDR1 SGHTA and CDR2 FQGTGA. The V segment lost 2 bases and the J segment 6 bases; nucleotides outside the gene matches: 7. This CDR3 region has 15 residues. The protocol was immunoSEQ multiplex PCR, while the TCRdb copy is restricted to in-frame clones and leaves out a portion. The repertoire holds roughly 1,600,000 clones, with approximately 98.5% as singletons. The clonotype was recovered from a man aged 30-40 years in good health. V is TRBV7-3 and J is TRBJ2-1; 7 bases agree with TRBD2. Sample: naive CD4+ T cells sorted from blood. Indicated subset: CD45RA+ positively selected. The CDR3 DNA reads as TGTGCCAGCAGCTTAGGAGGGAGGGCCGCCAATGAGCAGTTCTTC. Its protein is CASSLGGRAANEQFF. The complete variable domain, with remaining parts taken from reference TRBV7-3 and TRBJ2-1, reads GAGVSQTPSNKVTEKGKYVELRCDPISGHTALYWYRQSLGQGPEFLIYFQGTGAADDSGLPNDRFFAVRPEGSVSTLKIQRTERGDSAVYLCASSLGGRAANEQFFGPGTRLTVL.